This record covers a single TCR beta chain. The record originates from a study of T cell changes during pregnancy in multiple sclerosis. Clones were sequenced by immunoSEQ multiplex PCR, and TCRdb holds only the in-frame ones, with some missing. The repertoire holds 50,000 to 65,000 clones, 80% to 95% seen once, with 2.5% to 3.5% in the top ten. The CDR3 has 16 residues. The ends were cut back, 8 bases at V and 0 bases at J, with 19 bases in the middle. Per germline, CDR1 SGHDN and CDR2 FVKESK. The receptor was derived from a female donor with multiple sclerosis, enrolled in a pregnancy study. The rearrangement links TRBV14 to TRBJ1-1; D is perhaps TRBD1 (6 bases). This material consisted of CD8+ T cells from peripheral blood mononuclear cells, taken in the second trimester of pregnancy. The CDR3 nucleotides read TGTGCCAGCCGCGCTTCGGACAGCTTCATGAACACTGAAGCTTTCTTT. Amino acids: CASRASDSFMNTEAFF.